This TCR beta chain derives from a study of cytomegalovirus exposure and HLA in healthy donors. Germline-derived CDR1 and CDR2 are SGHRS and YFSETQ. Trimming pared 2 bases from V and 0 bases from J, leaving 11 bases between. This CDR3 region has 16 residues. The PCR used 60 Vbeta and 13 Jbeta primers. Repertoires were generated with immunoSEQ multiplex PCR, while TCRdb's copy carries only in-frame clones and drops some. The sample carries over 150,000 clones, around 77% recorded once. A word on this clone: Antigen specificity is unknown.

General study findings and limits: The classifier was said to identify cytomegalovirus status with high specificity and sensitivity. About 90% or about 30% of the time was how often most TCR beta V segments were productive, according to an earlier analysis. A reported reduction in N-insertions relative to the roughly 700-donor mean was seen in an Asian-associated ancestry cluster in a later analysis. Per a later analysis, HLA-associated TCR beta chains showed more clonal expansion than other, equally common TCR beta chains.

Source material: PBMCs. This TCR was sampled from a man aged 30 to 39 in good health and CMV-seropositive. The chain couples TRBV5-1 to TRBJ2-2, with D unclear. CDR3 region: CASSFHVNSNTGELFF. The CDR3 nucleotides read TGCGCCAGCAGCTTCCACGTAAACTCGAACACCGGGGAGCTGTTTTTT.